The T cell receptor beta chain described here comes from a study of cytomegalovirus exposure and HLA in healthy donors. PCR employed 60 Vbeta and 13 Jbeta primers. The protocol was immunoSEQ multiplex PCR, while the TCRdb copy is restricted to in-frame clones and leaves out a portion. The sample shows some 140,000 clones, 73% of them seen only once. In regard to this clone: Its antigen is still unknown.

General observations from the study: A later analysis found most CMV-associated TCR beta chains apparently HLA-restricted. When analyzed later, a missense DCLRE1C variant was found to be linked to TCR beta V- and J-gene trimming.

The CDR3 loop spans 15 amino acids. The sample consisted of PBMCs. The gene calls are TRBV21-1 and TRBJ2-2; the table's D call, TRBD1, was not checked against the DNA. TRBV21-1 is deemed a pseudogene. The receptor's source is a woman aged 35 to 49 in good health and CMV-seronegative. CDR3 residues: CASSKGQGIAGELFF. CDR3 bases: TGTGCCAGCAGCAAGGGACAGGGGATTGCCGGGGAGCTGTTTTTT.